This TCR beta chain stems from a study of CD8+CD57+ T cells in acquired aplastic anemia (dated by TCRdb to about 2018). Background on the whole study: On average, sorted CD4+ and CD8+ cells yielded 3.2 ug of extracted DNA, with a range of about 0.18 to 30 ug. What the authors observed across the whole study: Between patients and healthy controls, no significant difference in CD8+ Simpson's diversity was found (P=0.060). Although 25 to 30 CD8+ CDR3 sequences were shared by patients and controls, these sequences appeared highly expressed in patients and within the immunodominant clones of patients.

TCR beta VDJ combination and CDR3 sequence profiling used genomic DNA as the template. An Illumina HiSeq 2000 was the platform used for TCR repertoire sequencing. The paper's data handling went like this. Repertoire assessment relied on Simpson's diversity index, CDR3 size and DJ length profiles, and TRBV/TRBJ rearrangement plots. The most abundant DNA sequence in the deep sequencing data was taken as the immunodominant clone. CDR3 amino acid sequences were checked for sharing across subjects and were also compared against the VDJdb database and published repertoires. In-frame beta chains were kept once TCRdb had trimmed the public reads at Q25 with fastp and called clones with MiXCR. Identical CDR3 proteins give one entry, which carries the most common genes and DNA. These V and J calls are TCRdb output, not the study's own analysis. In all, the sample holds hundreds of thousands of distinct CDR3 sequences, and approximately 55% of those were seen once. Of the sample, 6.5% to 10% falls within the top ten clones.

Spanning cysteine to phenylalanine, the CDR3 consists of 13 amino acids. Of the read, only the CDR3 DNA is kept; its 39 bases are in frame from base 1. The CDR1 and CDR2 encoded by the germline V gene are SQVTM and ANQGSEA. The trim is 1 base for V and 7 bases for J, with a gap of 11 bases between the germline ends. In regard to this clonotype: No cognate antigen has been identified for it. This may come from a read error, since a much larger clone is one base off.

The study deep-sequenced TCR repertoires of sorted CD4+ and CD8+ blood T cells from severe aplastic anemia patients and healthy subjects. Ficoll-Paque density gradient centrifugation was used to isolate peripheral blood mononuclear cells. Before DNA extraction, CD4+ and CD8+ T cells were sorted with FACS or magnetic beads. Sequencing was carried out using sorted CD4+, CD8+, or CD8+CD57+ T cells (not recorded which) from PBMCs. The sequence was collected from a human donor with severe aplastic anemia or a healthy control (not recorded which). This chain joins TRBV29-1 to TRBJ2-4; no D gene call is confident. The CDR3: CSVEVAAVNIQYF. The DNA reads TGCAGCGTTGAAGTGGCAGCAGTCAACATTCAGTACTTC. Outside the CDR3, residues come from the reference TRBV29-1 and TRBJ2-4 proteins, so the full variable domain is: SAVISQKPSRDICQRGTSLTIQCQVDSQVTMMFWYRQQPGQSLTLIATANQGSEATYESGFVIDKFPISRPNLTFSTLTVSNMSPEDSSIYLCSVEVAAVNIQYFGAGTRLSVL.